This TCR beta chain was observed in a study of T-cell reconstitution after alpha-beta-depleted transplantation in children. This CDR3 region has 15 residues. V was pared by 2 bases and J by 4 bases, with 4 bases of the junction left unmatched. The germline CDR1 and CDR2 sequences are MNHNS and SASEGT. Preparation of the TCRbeta library used unique molecular identifiers. TCRdb reprocessed the PCR reads with MiXCR, giving one entry per CDR3 protein. The table records more than 85,000 distinct CDR3 sequences, around 7.8% of them present only once. This chain links TRBV6-1 with TRBJ1-3; 8 positions agree with TRBD1. The sequence was collected from a boy aged 2 to 10 with acute lymphoblastic leukemia, due to receive a stem cell transplant. The sequencing here drew on PBMCs, taken before TCRalphabeta/CD19-depleted stem cell transplant. The CDR3 region is CASSETGQGGNTIYF. The CDR3 DNA reads TGTGCCAGCAGTGAAACCGGACAGGGCGGAAACACCATATATTTT.